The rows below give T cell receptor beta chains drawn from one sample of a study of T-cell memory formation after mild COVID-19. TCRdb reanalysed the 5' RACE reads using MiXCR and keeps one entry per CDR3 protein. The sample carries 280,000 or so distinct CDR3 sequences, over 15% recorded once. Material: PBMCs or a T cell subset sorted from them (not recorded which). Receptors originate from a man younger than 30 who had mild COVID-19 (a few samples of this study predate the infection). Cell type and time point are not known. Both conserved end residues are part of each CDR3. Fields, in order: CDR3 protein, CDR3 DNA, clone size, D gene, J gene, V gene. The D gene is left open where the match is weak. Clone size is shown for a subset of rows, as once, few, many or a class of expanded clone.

CASSPDRGGYEQFF	TGTGCCAGCAGTCCGGACAGGGGCGGTTATGAGCAGTTCTTC	NA	TRBD1	TRBJ2-1	TRBV6-2/TRBV6-3
CSGTVGPSDTEAFF	TGCAGCGGGACGGTTGGTCCCTCGGACACTGAAGCTTTCTTT	few	NA	TRBJ1-1	TRBV29-1
CATSEGYEQYF	TGTGCCACCTCAGAGGGTTACGAGCAGTACTTC	few	NA	TRBJ2-7	TRBV6-2/TRBV6-3
CASSLALPGNHEQFF	TGTGCCAGCAGCTTGGCCTTACCGGGAAACCACGAGCAGTTCTTC	NA	NA	TRBJ2-1	TRBV5-4
CASSRTVGNTIYF	TGTGCCAGCAGTCGGACCGTTGGAAACACCATATATTTT	few	NA	TRBJ1-3	TRBV12-3/TRBV12-4
CASSSWEWMTGELFF	TGTGCCAGCAGTTCCTGGGAATGGATGACCGGGGAGCTGTTTTTT	few	NA	TRBJ2-2	TRBV3-1
CASSGPGGEETQYF	TGTGCCAGCAGTGGGCCAGGGGGCGAAGAGACCCAGTACTTC	few	TRBD1	TRBJ2-5	TRBV2
CATERGGYNEQFF	TGTGCCACCGAGCGGGGGGGATACAATGAGCAGTTCTTC	few	TRBD2	TRBJ2-1	TRBV10-3
CSATGGGWNTEAFF	TGCAGTGCCACAGGCGGAGGTTGGAACACTGAAGCTTTCTTT	NA	NA	TRBJ1-1	TRBV20-1
CASRTDTEAFF	TGTGCCAGCAGGACCGACACTGAAGCTTTCTTT	NA	NA	TRBJ1-1	TRBV6-6
CASSPPGGPNEQFF	TGCGCCAGCAGCCCCCCCGGGGGGCCCAATGAGCAGTTCTTC	NA	NA	TRBJ2-1	TRBV4-1
CASSPTGVGNTIYF	TGTGCCAGCAGCCCGACAGGGGTAGGAAACACCATATATTTT	NA	TRBD1	TRBJ1-3	TRBV7-9
CASSAPGQLSGNTIYF	TGCGCCAGCAGCGCGCCGGGACAGCTCTCTGGAAACACCATATATTTT	NA	TRBD1	TRBJ1-3	TRBV4-1
CASSVAGIDEQYF	TGTGCCAGCAGCGTGGCTGGGATCGACGAGCAGTACTTC	few	NA	TRBJ2-7	TRBV9
CASRENVGGRNEQFF	TGTGCCAGCAGAGAAAATGTAGGGGGGCGTAATGAGCAGTTCTTC	many	NA	TRBJ2-1	TRBV7-9
CSAREWVGITDNSPLHF	TGCAGTGCTAGAGAGTGGGTAGGGATTACCGATAATTCACCCCTCCACTTT	NA	NA	TRBJ1-6	TRBV20-1
CASSLGQGRAQFF	TGTGCCAGCAGCTTGGGACAGGGTCGCGCGCAGTTCTTC	many	TRBD1	TRBJ2-1	TRBV7-2
CASSNDRAFNQPQHF	TGTGCCAGCAGCAACGACAGGGCCTTCAATCAGCCCCAGCATTTT	NA	TRBD1	TRBJ1-5	TRBV7-8
CASSPMDRNTIYF	TGCGCCAGCAGCCCAATGGACAGGAACACCATATATTTT	NA	TRBD1	TRBJ1-3	TRBV4-1
CASSRGFTEAFF	TGTGCCAGCAGTAGGGGATTCACTGAAGCTTTCTTT	NA	NA	TRBJ1-1	TRBV7-9
CASSQDQGYTFGYTF	TGCGCCAGCAGCCAAGACCAGGGATACACTTTTGGCTACACCTTC	NA	NA	TRBJ1-2	TRBV4-1
CASSANRETQYF	TGTGCTAGCAGCGCCAATCGAGAGACCCAGTACTTC	few	NA	TRBJ2-5	TRBV7-7
CASSVPPVRTHNSPLHF	TGTGCCAGCAGTGTTCCCCCTGTCCGCACTCATAATTCACCCCTCCACTTT	NA	NA	TRBJ1-6	TRBV2
CASSLDRGWSQYF	TGTGCCAGCAGCCTGGACAGGGGGTGGTCCCAGTACTTC	NA	TRBD1	TRBJ2-5	TRBV5-6
CASSLGVGPGVNEKLFF	TGTGCCAGCAGCCTCGGGGTCGGGCCAGGCGTTAATGAAAAACTGTTTTTT	NA	NA	TRBJ1-4	TRBV7-2
CASSRENQETQYF	TGTGCCAGCAGCCGGGAGAACCAAGAGACCCAGTACTTC	once	NA	TRBJ2-5	TRBV5-4
CSVELGRAGNEQFF	TGCAGCGTTGAATTAGGCAGGGCCGGCAATGAGCAGTTCTTC	few	NA	TRBJ2-1	TRBV29-1
CASSTEPGGFLEASF	TGCGCCAGCAGCACCGAGCCCGGTGGTTTTCTTGAAGCTTCCTTT	few	NA	TRBJ1-1	TRBV5-1
CSAREGTATDTQYF	TGCAGTGCTAGAGAAGGGACAGCCACAGATACGCAGTATTTT	few	TRBD1	TRBJ2-3	TRBV20-1
CASSISFYGYTF	TGTGCCAGCTCGATCAGCTTTTATGGCTACACCTTC	many	NA	TRBJ1-2	TRBV28
CASSQGAGTNEKLFF	TGTGCCAGCAGCCAAGGGGCAGGGACTAATGAAAAACTGTTTTTT	NA	NA	TRBJ1-4	TRBV4-2
CASSHRAGIGETQYF	TGTGCCAGCAGCCACCGGGCAGGGATTGGAGAGACCCAGTACTTC	NA	NA	TRBJ2-5	TRBV7-2
CASIIAGGSYNEQFF	TGTGCCAGCATTATCGCGGGGGGATCCTACAATGAGCAGTTCTTC	few	TRBD2	TRBJ2-1	TRBV27
CASRRRPNSYEQYF	TGTGCCAGCAGACGAAGACCCAACTCCTACGAGCAGTACTTC	few	NA	TRBJ2-7	TRBV6-5
CASSLIQGYGYTF	TGCGCCAGCAGCTTGATCCAGGGCTATGGCTACACCTTC	NA	NA	TRBJ1-2	TRBV5-1
CASRPGTATTNEKLFF	TGTGCCAGCAGACCTGGGACCGCTACAACTAATGAAAAACTGTTTTTT	few	NA	TRBJ1-4	TRBV6-1
CASSQDPEGIGSPLHF	TGTGCCAGCAGCCAAGATCCCGAAGGGATCGGTTCACCCCTCCACTTT	NA	NA	TRBJ1-6	TRBV4-2
CASSTLAVGTEAFF	TGCGCCAGCAGCACTTTGGCGGTGGGCACTGAAGCTTTCTTT	NA	NA	TRBJ1-1	TRBV5-1
CASSFSGTGELFF	TGCGCCAGCAGCTTTTCAGGGACCGGGGAGCTGTTTTTT	many	NA	TRBJ2-2	TRBV5-1
CASSSWDRGTDYGYTF	TGTGCCAGCAGTTCTTGGGACAGGGGGACGGACTATGGCTACACCTTC	NA	TRBD1	TRBJ1-2	TRBV12-3/TRBV12-4
CASSLARGFADTQYF	TGTGCCAGCAGCTTGGCCCGAGGGTTCGCAGATACGCAGTATTTT	few	NA	TRBJ2-3	TRBV5-6
CSARGSWDQPQHF	TGCAGTGCTAGGGGGAGTTGGGATCAGCCCCAGCATTTT	NA	NA	TRBJ1-5	TRBV20-1
CASSHSGTAYNSPLHF	TGTGCCAGCTCTCATTCCGGGACAGCGTATAATTCACCCCTCCACTTT	NA	TRBD1	TRBJ1-6	TRBV6-5
CASRLTRAETQYF	TGTGCCAGCAGACTAACGCGGGCGGAGACCCAGTACTTC	NA	NA	TRBJ2-5	TRBV6-5
CASSIFPPGEQFF	TGTGCCAGTAGTATATTCCCACCGGGGGAGCAGTTCTTC	NA	NA	TRBJ2-1	TRBV19
CASSVVGVGILTGELFF	TGTGCCAGCAGCGTAGTAGGAGTCGGGATCTTGACCGGGGAGCTGTTTTTT	NA	NA	TRBJ2-2	TRBV9
CSARDRVRNTEAFF	TGCAGTGCTAGAGATCGGGTCAGGAACACTGAAGCTTTCTTT	few	NA	TRBJ1-1	TRBV20-1
CASSSTSGGYYNEQFF	TGTGCCAGCAGTTCGACTAGCGGGGGATACTACAATGAGCAGTTCTTC	NA	TRBD2	TRBJ2-1	TRBV7-9
CASSLPHFPPGDTQYF	TGTGCCAGCAGCTTACCCCACTTCCCCCCGGGGGATACGCAGTATTTT	many	NA	TRBJ2-3	TRBV7-9
CSALGRSNQPQHF	TGCAGTGCCTTGGGACGGAGCAATCAGCCCCAGCATTTT	NA	NA	TRBJ1-5	TRBV20-1
CASIGGGTGELFF	TGTGCCAGCATTGGCGGGGGTACCGGGGAGCTGTTTTTT	NA	TRBD2	TRBJ2-2	TRBV6-4
CASSVFGLGNTIYF	TGTGCCAGCAGCGTCTTCGGGCTCGGAAACACCATATATTTT	few	NA	TRBJ1-3	TRBV9
CASSFNSGDTQYF	TGTGCCAGCAGTTTTAATTCGGGAGATACGCAGTATTTT	many	NA	TRBJ2-3	TRBV12-3/TRBV12-4
CATSRDPGRAREKLFF	TGTGCCACCAGCAGAGATCCCGGCAGGGCCCGTGAAAAACTGTTTTTT	few	NA	TRBJ1-4	TRBV15
CAGSITNEKLFF	TGTGCCGGAAGTATTACTAATGAAAAACTGTTTTTT	few	NA	TRBJ1-4	TRBV30
CASSPRAGLPSTDTQYF	TGTGCCAGCAGTCCTCGAGCTGGGCTTCCTAGCACAGATACGCAGTATTTT	NA	NA	TRBJ2-3	TRBV6-2/TRBV6-3
CASSLGRRTNTGELFF	TGTGCCAGCAGCTTAGGGAGGCGGACGAACACCGGGGAGCTGTTTTTT	many	NA	TRBJ2-2	TRBV7-2
CASRPDSVNSPLHF	TGTGCCAGCAGGCCCGACTCGGTGAATTCACCCCTCCACTTT	few	NA	TRBJ1-6	TRBV12-3/TRBV12-4
CASSYSVWNTEAFF	TGTGCCAGCAGTTACTCGGTGTGGAACACTGAAGCTTTCTTT	few	NA	TRBJ1-1	TRBV6-5
CASSPYGTGNQPQHF	TGTGCCAGCAGTCCCTACGGGACAGGGAATCAGCCCCAGCATTTT	NA	TRBD1	TRBJ1-5	TRBV27